This T cell receptor beta chain was sequenced during a study of blood T cell repertoires in COVID-19. Trimming took 0 bases from V and 4 from J, leaving 17 bases between them. Per germline, CDR1 MDHEN and CDR2 SYDVKM. The CDR3 length is 17 residues. Libraries were prepared by immunoSEQ multiplex PCR; TCRdb keeps only in-frame clonotypes and omits some of them. The sample yields about 130,000 clones, roughly 86% seen once. The sequence came from a human donor in a cohort sampled during active COVID-19. Sequencing was carried out using peripheral blood. The rearrangement uses TRBV28 and TRBJ2-3; D possibly corresponds to TRBD1 (5 bases). Written as DNA, the CDR3 is TGTGCCAGCAGTTTATGGGACCTGGGGTGGGGCCCAGATACGCAGTATTTT. It translates to CASSLWDLGWGPDTQYF.